Sequencing of this T cell receptor beta chain was carried out in a study of T-cell reconstitution after alpha-beta-depleted transplantation in children. This sample's TCRbeta library carried unique molecular identifier barcodes. TCRdb recomputed calls from the PCR reads with MiXCR, one row per CDR3 protein. The repertoire has some 600,000 distinct CDR3 sequences, approximately 12% of them found once; the top ten carry roughly 2.3%. Study results and limitations: Newly generated T cells supplied most T-cell counts and diversity one year post-transplant. After transplant, high TCRbeta diversity at day 60 in some patients arose from surviving recipient T cells and thymic progenitors. Roughly two months post-transplant, alpha-beta T cells reportedly originated from several hundred graft clones that had expanded.

At least ten counts were recorded for this clonotype. Its specificity is unknown. This specimen consisted of PBMCs, mostly from graft donor cells, obtained 360 days after TCRalphabeta/CD19-depleted stem cell transplant. The receptor was isolated from a male patient younger than 18 who had a stem cell transplant for acute myeloid leukemia, so the T cells may come from the graft donor.

The CDR3 loop is CASSVEGPPGSTQYF. The CDR3 bases are TGTGCCAGCAGCGTGGAGGGGCCTCCGGGATCGACCCAGTACTTC. V gene TRBV9 combines with J gene TRBJ2-5; tentative D call: TRBD2 (6 bases). This CDR3 is 15 amino acids long. V lost 2 bases, J lost 7 bases, and 18 bases lay in between. The germline V gene encodes CDR1 SGDLS and CDR2 YYNGEE.